A single TCR beta chain is shown here with its context. The data are from a study of T-cell memory formation after mild COVID-19. TCRdb processed the 5' RACE reads anew with MiXCR; each CDR3 protein has one entry. The sample has over 350,000 distinct CDR3 sequences; 24% are singletons. This CDR3 region has 13 residues. Germline V lookup: CDR1 LNHDA, CDR2 SQIVND (reference sequence). V gave up 5 bases and J gave up 15 bases; unmatched junction bases: 6. The chain has TRBV19 and TRBJ2-1, with 14 bases identical to TRBD2. This receptor was identified in an adult woman who had mild COVID-19 (a few samples of this study predate the infection). Cell type and time point are not known. The specimen was PBMCs or a T cell subset sorted from them (not recorded which). CDR3 in amino acids: CASSSTSGGAWFF. The CDR3 DNA sequence: TGTGCCAGTAGTTCGACTAGCGGGGGGGCTTGGTTCTTC.